One and the same sample provided the 18 T cell receptor beta chains below, sequenced in a study of blood T cell repertoires in COVID-19. Repertoires were generated with immunoSEQ multiplex PCR, while TCRdb's copy carries only in-frame clones and drops some. Here the sample spans 250,000 to 300,000 clones, about 91% being singletons. Sequencing was done on a sample of PBMCs or T cells enriched from blood (not recorded which). The receptors here all came from a human donor in a cohort exposed to, infected with or recovered from COVID-19 (not recorded which). The donor label of this sample is uncertain.

The chain's CDR3 is CASSVWAGASGYTF. In DNA, the CDR3 is TGTGCCAGCAGCGTATGGGCGGGGGCGAGCGGCTACACCTTC. This chain links TRBV9 with TRBJ1-2; TRBD1 is a possible D gene (6 bases). The CDR3 has 14 residues. V shed 1 base and J shed 8 bases, with 15 bases lying between them. Germline CDR1 and CDR2: SGDLS and YYNGEE. The full variable domain, completed using reference TRBV9 and TRBJ1-2, is DSGVTQTPKHLITATGQRVTLRCSPRSGDLSVYWYQQSLDQGLQFLIQYYNGEERAKGNILERFSAQQFPDLHSELNLSSLELGDSALYFCASSVWAGASGYTFGSGTRLTVV.

The chain has TRBV7-9 and TRBJ2-7; 7 bases are shared with TRBD1. CDR3 length: 14 residues. Losses at the gene ends were 5 bases for V and 3 bases for J; bases not matched to a gene: 7. CDR1 and CDR2 (germline): SEHNR, FQNEAQ (reference sequence). The CDR3 sequence is CASSPNTGDYEQYF. The CDR3 DNA is TGTGCCAGCAGCCCCAATACAGGGGACTACGAGCAGTACTTC.

This clone was found once. The rearrangement links TRBV5-1 to TRBJ2-7; TRBD1 matches 7 bases. Germline assignment: CDR1 SGHRS and CDR2 YFSETQ. Trimming took 2 bases from V and 3 from J; bases not matched to a gene: 8. This CDR3 spans 15 amino acids. In nucleotides, the CDR3 is TGCGCCAGCAGCTTTATCGGGACAGAATTCTACGAGCAGTACTTC. Its protein is CASSFIGTEFYEQYF.

The V call is TRBV7-3, the J call TRBJ1-1; possible D gene TRBD1, 5 bases. The length of the CDR3 is 13 residues. V was clipped by 8 bases and J by 0 bases, with 10 bases between them. From germline, CDR1 is SGHTA and CDR2 FQGTGA. CDR3 residues: CASAAGLNTEAFF. DNA for the CDR3: TGTGCCAGCGCGGCAGGGCTGAACACTGAAGCTTTCTTT.

The CDR3 DNA sequence: TGTGCCAGCAGCGTAGGGGCTAGCGGGGCGGAAGAGACCCAGTACTTC. This sequence encodes CASSVGASGAEETQYF. The V call is TRBV9, the J call TRBJ2-5, with TRBD2 matching 9 bases. The germline CDR1 and CDR2 sequences are SGDLS and YYNGEE. The CDR3 is 16 residues long. Trimming at V came to 0 bases and at J to 3 bases, leaving 6 bases not matched to a gene.

The V gene is TRBV9, the J gene TRBJ2-2; TRBD2 agrees at 8 bases. V shed 0 bases, J shed 5 bases, and the junction held 3 bases outside the gene matches. In germline, CDR1 is SGDLS, CDR2 YYNGEE. The CDR3 has 15 residues. For the CDR3, the DNA is TGTGCCAGCAGCGTAGCGGGGGGGCCTACCGGGGAGCTGTTTTTT. Amino acid sequence: CASSVAGGPTGELFF.

The V call is TRBV2, the J call TRBJ2-5; the D is unclear. Trimming stripped 8 bases from V and 5 bases from J, with 6 bases between. This CDR3 has 10 amino acids. The germline gives CDR1 SNHLY, CDR2 FYNNEI. The CDR3 spells CASQRETQYF. In DNA, the CDR3 is TGTGCCAGCCAGAGGGAGACCCAGTACTTC. Combining the CDR3 with reference TRBV2 and TRBJ2-5 gives the whole variable domain EPEVTQTPSHQVTQMGQEVILRCVPISNHLYFYWYRQILGQKVEFLVSFYNNEISEKSEIFDDQFSVERPDGSNFTLKIRSTKLEDSAMYFCASQRETQYFGPGTRLLVL.

Concerning this clone: Distinct nucleotide sequences in the sample also encode this CDR3. The chain couples TRBV28 to TRBJ1-1; D call uncertain. The germline CDR1 and CDR2 sequences are MDHEN and SYDVKM. CDR3 length: 11 amino acids. The V end was cut by 2 bases, the J end by 5 bases, with 3 bases between. CDR3 in amino acids: CASSLETEAFF. The CDR3 nucleotides are TGTGCCAGCAGTTTAGAGACTGAAGCTTTCTTT.

This chain joins TRBV9 and TRBJ2-5; D remains ambiguous. CDR1 SGDLS and CDR2 YYNGEE come from the germline V gene. The CDR3 loop spans 16 amino acids. Trimming cost V 0 bases and J 4 bases, with 16 bases left between them. CDR3 nucleotides: TGTGCCAGCAGCGTAGAGAGCTCCGCCGCCTCAGAGACCCAGTACTTC. Its translation is CASSVESSAASETQYF.

In its sample, this clone was seen once. V is TRBV7-2 and J is TRBJ2-7; tentatively, D is TRBD2 (6 bases). The CDR3 covers 15 residues. In germline, CDR1 is SGHTA, CDR2 FQGNSA. Trimming took 3 bases from V and 4 from J, leaving 16 bases between them. The DNA for the CDR3 is TGTGCCAGCAGCTTGGGGGGTGGGAGCATGTACGAGCAGTACTTC. Translation: CASSLGGGSMYEQYF.

The DNA of the CDR3 is TGTGCCAGCAGTTCAGTACAGGGGTCACCCCTCCACTTT. It encodes CASSSVQGSPLHF. J is TRBJ1-6 and V is TRBV28; 7 bases align to TRBD1. Trimming removed 4 bases from V and 10 bases from J; junction bases left unmatched: 4. The germline V gene encodes CDR1 MDHEN and CDR2 SYDVKM. The CDR3 contains 13 residues.

The V and J genes are TRBV19 and TRBJ2-7; 10 bases fit TRBD1. CDR3 length: 13 residues. Germline values: CDR1 LNHDA, CDR2 SQIVND (reference sequence). V was clipped by 4 bases and J by 3 bases; unmatched bases: 0. The CDR3 DNA sequence: TGTGCCAGTAGTAGGGACAGGGGCTACGAGCAGTACTTC. It encodes CASSRDRGYEQYF.

The rearrangement links TRBV5-8 to TRBJ1-5, with TRBD1 identical over 8 bases. V gave up 2 bases and J gave up 6 bases; unmatched junction bases: 7. This CDR3 has 15 residues. Per germline, CDR1 SGHTS and CDR2 YDEGEE. The CDR3 sequence: CASSFGQGGSQPQHF. For the CDR3, the DNA is TGTGCCAGCAGCTTCGGACAGGGAGGAAGTCAGCCCCAGCATTTT.

The V call is TRBV27, the J call TRBJ1-5; D is perhaps TRBD1 (6 bases). CDR3 length: 13 residues. Trimming left V 2 bases short and J 5 bases short, with 7 bases between. Germline-derived CDR1 and CDR2 are MNHEY and SMNVEV (reference sequence). CDR3 residues: CASSLEGDQPQHF. The CDR3 DNA sequence: TGTGCCAGCAGTTTAGAGGGGGATCAGCCCCAGCATTTT.

The chain employs TRBV4-1 and TRBJ1-3; 9 bases line up with TRBD1. The CDR3 is 17 residues long. Germline V CDR1 and CDR2: MGHRA, YSYEKL. With 3 bases clipped from V and 0 bases from J, the junction kept 6 bases outside the gene matches. CDR3 amino acids: CASSQGQGPGSGNTIYF. The CDR3, as DNA: TGCGCCAGCAGCCAGGGACAGGGCCCCGGCTCTGGAAACACCATATATTTT.

The V gene is TRBV9, the J gene TRBJ1-1; D unresolved. The V and J ends lost 0 bases and 6 bases respectively, with 9 bases between them. Germline values: CDR1 SGDLS, CDR2 YYNGEE. The CDR3 contains 13 residues. CDR3 sequence (DNA): TGTGCCAGCAGCGTAGAAGGGAGGGCTGAAGCTTTCTTT. Translation: CASSVEGRAEAFF.

The V and J genes are TRBV11-2 and TRBJ2-7, with 8 bases identical to TRBD1. Unmatched junction bases numbered 14, after V lost 8 bases and J lost 2 bases. The CDR3 has 16 residues. Germline V gives CDR1 SGHAT, CDR2 FQNNGV. As DNA, the CDR3 is TGTGCCAGCTCTTTACGGGGGACAGGCATTACCTACGAGCAGTACTTC. Translated, it gives CASSLRGTGITYEQYF.

The chain employs TRBV2 and TRBJ1-2, with 8 bases fitting TRBD1. This CDR3 has 15 amino acids. CDR1 and CDR2 (germline): SNHLY, FYNNEI. Trimming took 4 bases from V and 4 from J; bases not matched to a gene: 8. This CDR3 is CASSVPGQGSYGYTF. CDR3 DNA sequence: TGTGCCAGCAGTGTACCCGGACAGGGCAGCTATGGCTACACCTTC.